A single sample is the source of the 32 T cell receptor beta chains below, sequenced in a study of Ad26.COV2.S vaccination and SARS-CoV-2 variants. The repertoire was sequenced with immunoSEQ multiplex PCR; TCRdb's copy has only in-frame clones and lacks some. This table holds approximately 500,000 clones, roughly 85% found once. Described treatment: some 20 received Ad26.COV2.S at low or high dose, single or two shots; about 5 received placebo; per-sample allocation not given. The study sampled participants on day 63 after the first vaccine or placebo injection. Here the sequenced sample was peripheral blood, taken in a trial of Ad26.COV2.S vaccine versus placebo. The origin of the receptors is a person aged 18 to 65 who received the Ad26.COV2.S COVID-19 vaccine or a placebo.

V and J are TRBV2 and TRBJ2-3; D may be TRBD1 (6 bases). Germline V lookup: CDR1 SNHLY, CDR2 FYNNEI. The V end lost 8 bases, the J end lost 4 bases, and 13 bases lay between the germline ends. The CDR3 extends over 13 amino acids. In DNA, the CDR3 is TGTGCCAGCCACAGGGAAACGCCAGATACGCAGTATTTT. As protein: CASHRETPDTQYF.

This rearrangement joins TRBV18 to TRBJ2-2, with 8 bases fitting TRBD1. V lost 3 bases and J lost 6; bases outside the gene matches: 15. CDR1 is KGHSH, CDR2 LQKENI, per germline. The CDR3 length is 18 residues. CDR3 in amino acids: CASSPRSGRGRGAGELFF. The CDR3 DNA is TGTGCCAGCTCACCCCGCTCGGGCAGGGGGCGCGGAGCCGGGGAGCTGTTTTTT.

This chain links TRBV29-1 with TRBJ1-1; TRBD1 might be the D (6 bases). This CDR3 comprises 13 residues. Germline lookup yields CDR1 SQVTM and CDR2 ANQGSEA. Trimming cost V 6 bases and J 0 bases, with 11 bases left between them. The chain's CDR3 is CSVRQALNTEAFF. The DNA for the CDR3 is TGCAGCGTGAGACAGGCCTTGAACACTGAAGCTTTCTTT.

The CDR3 spells CASSLEGAGEQFF. The CDR3 DNA is TGTGCCAGCAGCTTAGAGGGGGCGGGCGAGCAGTTCTTC. This rearrangement joins TRBV11-3 to TRBJ2-1, with D possibly TRBD1 on 6 matching bases. The CDR3 is 13 residues long. The V gene's germline CDR1 is SGHNT and CDR2 YENEEA. The ends were cut back, 0 bases at V and 10 bases at J, with 10 bases in the middle.

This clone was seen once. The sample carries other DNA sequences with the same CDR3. The CDR3 loop reads CASSPGGLETQYF. Here the CDR3 DNA reads TGTGCCAGCAGTCCAGGTGGGTTGGAGACCCAGTACTTC. The gene calls are TRBV28 and TRBJ2-5; the D is unclear. Trimming removed 5 bases from V and 5 bases from J, with 12 bases in between. The CDR3 covers 13 residues. Germline CDR1 and CDR2: MDHEN and SYDVKM.

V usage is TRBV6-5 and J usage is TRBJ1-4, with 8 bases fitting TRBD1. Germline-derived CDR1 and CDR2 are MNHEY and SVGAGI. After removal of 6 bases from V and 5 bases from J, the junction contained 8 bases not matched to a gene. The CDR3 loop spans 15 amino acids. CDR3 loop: CASRASGGSNEKLFF. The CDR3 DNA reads TGTGCCAGCAGAGCTTCAGGGGGCTCGAATGAAAAACTGTTTTTT.

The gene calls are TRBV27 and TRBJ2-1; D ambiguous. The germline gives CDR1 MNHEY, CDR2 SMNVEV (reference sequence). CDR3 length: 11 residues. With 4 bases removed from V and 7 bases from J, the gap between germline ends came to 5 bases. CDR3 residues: CASSSTNEQFF. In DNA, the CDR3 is TGTGCCAGCAGTTCCACAAATGAGCAGTTCTTC.

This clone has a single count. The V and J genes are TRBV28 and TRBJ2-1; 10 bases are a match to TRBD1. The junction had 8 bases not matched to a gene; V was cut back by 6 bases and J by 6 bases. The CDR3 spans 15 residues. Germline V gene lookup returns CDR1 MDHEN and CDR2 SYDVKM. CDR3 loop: CASRPDRTGGNEQFF. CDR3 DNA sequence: TGTGCCAGCAGGCCAGACCGGACAGGGGGCAATGAGCAGTTCTTC.

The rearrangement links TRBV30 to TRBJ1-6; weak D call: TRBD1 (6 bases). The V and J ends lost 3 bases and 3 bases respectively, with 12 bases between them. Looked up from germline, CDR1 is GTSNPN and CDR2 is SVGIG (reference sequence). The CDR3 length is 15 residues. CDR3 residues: CAWRPGAFYNSPLHF. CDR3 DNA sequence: TGTGCCTGGAGGCCGGGGGCATTCTATAATTCACCCCTCCACTTT. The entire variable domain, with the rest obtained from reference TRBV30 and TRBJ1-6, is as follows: SQTIHQWPATLVQPVGSPLSLECTVEGTSNPNLYWYRQAAGRGLQLLFYSVGIGQISSEVPQNLSASRPQDRQFILSSKKLLLSDSGFYLCAWRPGAFYNSPLHFGNGTRLTVT.

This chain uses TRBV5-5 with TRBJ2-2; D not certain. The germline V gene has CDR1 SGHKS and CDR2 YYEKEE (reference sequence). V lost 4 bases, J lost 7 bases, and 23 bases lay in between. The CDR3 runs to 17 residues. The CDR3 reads CASSPTPGRRSGGELFF. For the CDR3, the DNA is TGTGCCAGCAGCCCAACACCGGGCCGACGGAGTGGCGGGGAGCTGTTTTTT. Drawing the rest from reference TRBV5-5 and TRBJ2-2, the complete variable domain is DAGVTQSPTHLIKTRGQQVTLRCSPISGHKSVSWYQQVLGQGPQFIFQYYEKEERGRGNFPDRFSARQFPNYSSELNVNALLLGDSALYLCASSPTPGRRSGGELFFGEGSRLTVL.

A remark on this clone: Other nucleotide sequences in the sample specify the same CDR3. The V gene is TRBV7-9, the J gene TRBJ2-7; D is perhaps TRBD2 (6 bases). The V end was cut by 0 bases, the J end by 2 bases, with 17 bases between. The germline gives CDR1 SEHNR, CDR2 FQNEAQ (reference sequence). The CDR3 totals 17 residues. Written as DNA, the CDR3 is TGTGCCAGCAGCTTAGCAGGACTGGCGGGGCCCCCCTACGAGCAGTACTTC. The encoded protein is CASSLAGLAGPPYEQYF.

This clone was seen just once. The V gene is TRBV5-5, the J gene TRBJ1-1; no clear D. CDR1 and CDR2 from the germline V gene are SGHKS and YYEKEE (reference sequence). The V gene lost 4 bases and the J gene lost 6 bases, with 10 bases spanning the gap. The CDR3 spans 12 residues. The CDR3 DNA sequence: TGTGCCAGCAGCAAACTCTTGGCTGAAGCTTTCTTT. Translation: CASSKLLAEAFF.

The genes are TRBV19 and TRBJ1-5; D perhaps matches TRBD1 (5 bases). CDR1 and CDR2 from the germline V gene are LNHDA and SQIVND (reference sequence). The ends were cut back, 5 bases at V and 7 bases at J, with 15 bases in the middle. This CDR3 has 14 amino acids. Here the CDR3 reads CASSSGRGGQPQHF. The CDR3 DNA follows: TGTGCCAGTAGTTCCGGGAGGGGTGGCCAGCCCCAGCATTTT.

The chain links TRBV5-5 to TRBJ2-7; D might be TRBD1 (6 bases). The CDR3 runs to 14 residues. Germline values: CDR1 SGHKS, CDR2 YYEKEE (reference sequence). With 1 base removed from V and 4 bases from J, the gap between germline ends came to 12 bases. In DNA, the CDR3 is TGTGCCAGCAGCTTGAGGGGCAGGGGATACGAGCAGTACTTC. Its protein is CASSLRGRGYEQYF. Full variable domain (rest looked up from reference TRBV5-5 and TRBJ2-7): DAGVTQSPTHLIKTRGQQVTLRCSPISGHKSVSWYQQVLGQGPQFIFQYYEKEERGRGNFPDRFSARQFPNYSSELNVNALLLGDSALYLCASSLRGRGYEQYFGPGTRLTVT.

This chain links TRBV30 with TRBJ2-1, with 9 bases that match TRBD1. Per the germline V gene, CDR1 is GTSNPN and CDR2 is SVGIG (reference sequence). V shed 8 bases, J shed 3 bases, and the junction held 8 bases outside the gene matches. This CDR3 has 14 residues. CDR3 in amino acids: CAGTGQGFYNEQFF. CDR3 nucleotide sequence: TGTGCCGGTACGGGACAGGGCTTCTACAATGAGCAGTTCTTC.

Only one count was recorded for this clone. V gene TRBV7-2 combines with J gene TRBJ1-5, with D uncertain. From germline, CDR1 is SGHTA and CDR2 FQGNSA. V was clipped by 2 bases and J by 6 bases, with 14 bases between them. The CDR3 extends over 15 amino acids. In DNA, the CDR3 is TGTGCCAGCAGCTTAAATCAAGACCTCTTTCAGCCCCAGCATTTT. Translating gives CASSLNQDLFQPQHF.

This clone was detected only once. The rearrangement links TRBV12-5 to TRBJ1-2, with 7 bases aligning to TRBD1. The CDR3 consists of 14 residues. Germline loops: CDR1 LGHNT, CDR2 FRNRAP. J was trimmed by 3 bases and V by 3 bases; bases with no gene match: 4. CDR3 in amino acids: CASGFGGGDYGYTF. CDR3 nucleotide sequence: TGTGCTAGTGGTTTCGGAGGGGGCGACTATGGCTACACCTTC.

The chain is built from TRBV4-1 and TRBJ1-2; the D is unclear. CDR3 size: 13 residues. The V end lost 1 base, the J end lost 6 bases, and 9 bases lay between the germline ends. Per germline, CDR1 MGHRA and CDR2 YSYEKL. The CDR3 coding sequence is TGCGCCAGCAGCCAAGTGGGCGGCCATGGCTACACCTTC. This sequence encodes CASSQVGGHGYTF.

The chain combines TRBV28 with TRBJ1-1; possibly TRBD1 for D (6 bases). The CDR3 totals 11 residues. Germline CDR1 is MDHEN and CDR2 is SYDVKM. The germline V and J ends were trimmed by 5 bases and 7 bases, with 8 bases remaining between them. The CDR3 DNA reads TGTGCCAGCAGTGCGACAGGTGAAGCTTTCTTT. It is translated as CASSATGEAFF.

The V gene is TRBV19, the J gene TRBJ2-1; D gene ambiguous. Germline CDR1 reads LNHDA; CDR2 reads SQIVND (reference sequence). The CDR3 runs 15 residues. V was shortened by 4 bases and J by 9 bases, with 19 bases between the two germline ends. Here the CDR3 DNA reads TGTGCCAGTAGTACTTCCGCCCCCTTTGGCGGTGAGCAGTTCTTC. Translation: CASSTSAPFGGEQFF.

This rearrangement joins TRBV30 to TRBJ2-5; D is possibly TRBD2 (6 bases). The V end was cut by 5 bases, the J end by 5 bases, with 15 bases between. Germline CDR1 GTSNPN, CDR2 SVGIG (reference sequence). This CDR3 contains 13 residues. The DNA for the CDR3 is TGTGCCTGGTACCCCCCGGGGGTGGAGACCCAGTACTTC. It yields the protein CAWYPPGVETQYF.

CDR3 sequence: CASSQEVATSGYYEQYF. The CDR3 bases are TGCGCCAGCAGCCAAGAAGTGGCGACTAGCGGCTACTACGAGCAGTACTTC. The V call is TRBV4-3, the J call TRBJ2-7, with 9 bases aligning to TRBD2. The germline V gene encodes CDR1 LGHNA and CDR2 YSLEER. J was trimmed by 3 bases and V by 0 bases; bases with no gene match: 9. The CDR3 spans 17 residues.

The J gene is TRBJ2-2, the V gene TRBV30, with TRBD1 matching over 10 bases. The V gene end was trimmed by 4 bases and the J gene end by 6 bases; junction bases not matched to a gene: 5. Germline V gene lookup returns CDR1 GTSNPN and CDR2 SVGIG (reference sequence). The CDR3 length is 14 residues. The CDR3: CAWNVGQGSGELFF. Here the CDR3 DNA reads TGTGCCTGGAACGTGGGACAGGGGTCCGGGGAGCTGTTTTTT.

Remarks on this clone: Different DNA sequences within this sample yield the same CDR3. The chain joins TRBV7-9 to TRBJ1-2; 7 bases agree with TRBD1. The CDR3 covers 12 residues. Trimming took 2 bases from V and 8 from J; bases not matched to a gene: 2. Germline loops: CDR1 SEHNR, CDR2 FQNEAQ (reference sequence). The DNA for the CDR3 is TGTGCCAGCAGCTTAACAGGGGACGGCTACACCTTC. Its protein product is CASSLTGDGYTF.

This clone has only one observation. Here the CDR3 reads CASSKAGILVYEQYF. The CDR3 DNA reads TGTGCCAGCAGCAAAGCTGGGATTCTTGTCTACGAGCAGTACTTC. V is TRBV21-1 and J is TRBJ2-7. TRBV21-1 is given as a pseudogene. The CDR3 consists of 15 residues.

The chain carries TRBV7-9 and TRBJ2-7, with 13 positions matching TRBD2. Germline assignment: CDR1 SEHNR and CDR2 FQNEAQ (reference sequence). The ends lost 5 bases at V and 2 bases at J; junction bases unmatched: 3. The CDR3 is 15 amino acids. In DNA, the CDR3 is TGTGCCAGCAGCCCCGGGACTAGCGGGACCTACGAGCAGTACTTC. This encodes CASSPGTSGTYEQYF.

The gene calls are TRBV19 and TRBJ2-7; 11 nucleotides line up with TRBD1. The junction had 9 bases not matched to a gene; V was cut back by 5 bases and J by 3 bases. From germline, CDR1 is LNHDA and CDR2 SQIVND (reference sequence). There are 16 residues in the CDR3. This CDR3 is CASSPMGQGDSYEQYF. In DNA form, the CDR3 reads TGTGCCAGTAGTCCTATGGGACAGGGGGATAGCTACGAGCAGTACTTC.

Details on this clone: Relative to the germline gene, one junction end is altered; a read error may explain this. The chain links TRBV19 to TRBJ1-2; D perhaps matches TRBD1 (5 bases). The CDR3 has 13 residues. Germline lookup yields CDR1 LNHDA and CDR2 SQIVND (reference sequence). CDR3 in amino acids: CASGIDSSYGYTF. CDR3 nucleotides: TGTGCCAGTGGTATTGACAGCTCCTATGGCTACACCTTC.

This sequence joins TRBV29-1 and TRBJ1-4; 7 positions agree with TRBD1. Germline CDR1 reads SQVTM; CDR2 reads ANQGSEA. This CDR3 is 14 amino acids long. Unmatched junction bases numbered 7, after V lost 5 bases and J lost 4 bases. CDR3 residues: CSVQRDRYNEKLFF. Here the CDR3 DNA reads TGCAGCGTTCAACGGGACAGATATAATGAAAAACTGTTTTTT.

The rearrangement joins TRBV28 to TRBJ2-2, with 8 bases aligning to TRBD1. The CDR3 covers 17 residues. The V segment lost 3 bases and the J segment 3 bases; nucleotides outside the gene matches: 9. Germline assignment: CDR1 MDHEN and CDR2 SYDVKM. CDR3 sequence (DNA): TGTGCCAGCAGTTTCCTCTACGGACAGGGATACACCGGGGAGCTGTTTTTT. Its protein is CASSFLYGQGYTGELFF.

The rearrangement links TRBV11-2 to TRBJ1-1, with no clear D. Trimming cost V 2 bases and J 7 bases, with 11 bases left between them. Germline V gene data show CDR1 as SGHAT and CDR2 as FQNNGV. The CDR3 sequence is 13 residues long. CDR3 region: CASSLRHRVEAFF. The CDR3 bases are TGTGCCAGCAGCTTACGCCACCGGGTTGAAGCTTTCTTT.

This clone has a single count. In DNA form, the CDR3 reads TGTGCCAGCTCACCACTCGGACAGGGTCACAATGAGCAGTTCTTC. Translated, it gives CASSPLGQGHNEQFF. The V and J genes are TRBV18 and TRBJ2-1, with 8 bases aligning to TRBD1. CDR1 and CDR2 from the germline V gene are KGHSH and LQKENI. Trimming cost V 1 base and J 5 bases; bases outside gene matches: 4. CDR3 length: 15 amino acids.